These T cell receptor beta chains were read from a single sample in a study of T cell responses to AZD1222 COVID-19 vaccine. Generated by immunoSEQ multiplex PCR, the TCRdb table keeps only in-frame clones and is missing some. The top ten clones hold roughly 8% of a sample with approximately 65,000 clones, 88% of them seen once. The sample was peripheral blood, taken on day 0 of AZD1222 vaccination. The source is an adult in good health. CDR3s include the opening cysteine and the closing phenylalanine or tryptophan. The order of the fields is J gene, V gene, D gene, clone size, CDR3 length, CDR3 DNA, CDR3 protein. A D gene is named only where the DNA matches it firmly. Not all rows give a size; the values are once, few, many and, for expanded clones, a class.

j_gene: TRBJ2-2; v_gene: TRBV6-2/TRBV6-3; d_gene: NA; abundance: once; len: 14; CDR3nt: TGTGCCAGCAGTTACTCGTGGGGCCCCGGGGAGCTGTTTTTT; CDR3aa: CASSYSWGPGELFF
j_gene: TRBJ2-7; v_gene: TRBV29-1; d_gene: TRBD2; abundance: NA; len: 16; CDR3nt: TGCAGCGTAGACCCGGGACTAGCGGCTCTTGGCTACGAGCAGTACTTC; CDR3aa: CSVDPGLAALGYEQYF
j_gene: TRBJ1-2; v_gene: TRBV6-2/TRBV6-3; d_gene: NA; abundance: NA; len: 16; CDR3nt: TGTGCCAGCAGTTATGAGTATTCGGGGCGAACTGATGGCTACACCTTC; CDR3aa: CASSYEYSGRTDGYTF
j_gene: TRBJ1-1; v_gene: TRBV3-1/TRBV3-2; d_gene: NA; abundance: once; len: 14; CDR3nt: TGTGCCAGCAGCCAGGGACTGACGAACACTGAAGCTTTCTTT; CDR3aa: CASSQGLTNTEAFF
j_gene: TRBJ1-5; v_gene: TRBV2; d_gene: NA; abundance: NA; len: 15; CDR3nt: TGTGCCAGCAGTGACGTGAGACACGTGCATCAGCCCCAGCATTTT; CDR3aa: CASSDVRHVHQPQHF
j_gene: TRBJ2-6; v_gene: TRBV29-1; d_gene: TRBD1; abundance: NA; len: 15; CDR3nt: TGCAGCGTACTCGACAGGGGCTCTGGGGCCAACGTCCTGACTTTC; CDR3aa: CSVLDRGSGANVLTF
j_gene: TRBJ1-1; v_gene: TRBV12-3/TRBV12-4; d_gene: NA; abundance: NA; len: 11; CDR3nt: TGTGCCAGCAGTTTAGCCGCTGAAGCTTTCTTT; CDR3aa: CASSLAAEAFF
j_gene: TRBJ1-1; v_gene: TRBV4-1; d_gene: NA; abundance: NA; len: 17; CDR3nt: TGCGCCAGCAGCCATACCGGGACAAAGAATATGAACACTGAAGCTTTCTTT; CDR3aa: CASSHTGTKNMNTEAFF
j_gene: TRBJ1-6; v_gene: TRBV24-1; d_gene: NA; abundance: NA; len: 16; CDR3nt: TGTGCCACCAGTGATCCGTCCGGGGGAGGGTATTCACCCCTCCACTTT; CDR3aa: CATSDPSGGGYSPLHF
j_gene: TRBJ2-1; v_gene: TRBV18; d_gene: NA; abundance: once; len: 18; CDR3nt: TGTGCCAGCTCACCACCCATTAGCGAGCTAAGCTCCTACAATGAGCAGTTCTTC; CDR3aa: CASSPPISELSSYNEQFF
j_gene: TRBJ1-5; v_gene: TRBV3-1/TRBV3-2; d_gene: NA; abundance: NA; len: 12; CDR3nt: TGTGCCAGCAGCCAAGATCTTGGGGCCCAGCATTTT; CDR3aa: CASSQDLGAQHF
j_gene: TRBJ2-7; v_gene: TRBV28; d_gene: TRBD1; abundance: NA; len: 15; CDR3nt: TGTGCCAGCAGGGAGGATAGACAGGGATCCTACGAGCAGTACTTC; CDR3aa: CASREDRQGSYEQYF
j_gene: TRBJ1-4; v_gene: TRBV19; d_gene: NA; abundance: NA; len: 15; CDR3nt: TGTGCCAGTAGGGGACGGACTGCAACTAATGAAAAACTGTTTTTT; CDR3aa: CASRGRTATNEKLFF
j_gene: TRBJ2-1; v_gene: TRBV2; d_gene: NA; abundance: few; len: 15; CDR3nt: TGTGCCAGCAGTGAACTAGCTCCAACCTACAATGAGCAGTTCTTC; CDR3aa: CASSELAPTYNEQFF
j_gene: TRBJ2-1; v_gene: TRBV11-2; d_gene: TRBD2; abundance: NA; len: 14; CDR3nt: TGTGCCAGCAGCTCCGAGCGGGGAGGCAATGAGCAGTTCTTC; CDR3aa: CASSSERGGNEQFF
j_gene: TRBJ1-5; v_gene: TRBV28; d_gene: NA; abundance: NA; len: 12; CDR3nt: TGTGCCAGCAGTGGAGGTGGGGGAGCCCAGCATTTT; CDR3aa: CASSGGGGAQHF
j_gene: TRBJ2-3; v_gene: TRBV27; d_gene: TRBD2; abundance: NA; len: 14; CDR3nt: TGTGCCAGCAAATGGACTAGCGGCACAGATACGCAGTATTTT; CDR3aa: CASKWTSGTDTQYF
j_gene: TRBJ2-3; v_gene: TRBV6-4; d_gene: NA; abundance: NA; len: 14; CDR3nt: TGTGCCAGCAGTAAAGACGGTAGCACAGATACGCAGTATTTT; CDR3aa: CASSKDGSTDTQYF
j_gene: TRBJ1-4; v_gene: TRBV2; d_gene: TRBD1; abundance: NA; len: 14; CDR3nt: TGTGCCAGCAAAGGGACAGGGGGCCGTGAAAAACTGTTTTTT; CDR3aa: CASKGTGGREKLFF
j_gene: TRBJ2-5; v_gene: TRBV28; d_gene: NA; abundance: NA; len: 11; CDR3nt: TGTGCCAGCAGTTTCGGGGAGACCCAGTACTTC; CDR3aa: CASSFGETQYF
j_gene: TRBJ2-3; v_gene: TRBV9; d_gene: NA; abundance: NA; len: 15; CDR3nt: TGTGCCAGCAGCCGGTTGGGGGCCTACACAGATACGCAGTATTTT; CDR3aa: CASSRLGAYTDTQYF
j_gene: TRBJ2-6; v_gene: TRBV6-2/TRBV6-3; d_gene: NA; abundance: NA; len: 15; CDR3nt: TGTGCCAGCAGCATAGGACAGTCCGGGGCCAACGTCCTGACTTTC; CDR3aa: CASSIGQSGANVLTF
j_gene: TRBJ1-5; v_gene: TRBV27; d_gene: TRBD1; abundance: NA; len: 14; CDR3nt: TGTGCCAGCAGCCCGACAGGGGGAGGACAGCCCCAGCATTTT; CDR3aa: CASSPTGGGQPQHF
j_gene: TRBJ1-3; v_gene: TRBV7-6; d_gene: TRBD1; abundance: NA; len: 16; CDR3nt: TGTGCCAGCAGCCCCATGGGACAGGGAACTGGAAACACCATATATTTT; CDR3aa: CASSPMGQGTGNTIYF
j_gene: TRBJ1-1; v_gene: TRBV9; d_gene: NA; abundance: NA; len: 15; CDR3nt: TGTGCCAGCAGCGTAGACCCGGGTATTGGCACTGAAGCTTTCTTT; CDR3aa: CASSVDPGIGTEAFF
j_gene: TRBJ2-7; v_gene: TRBV13; d_gene: NA; abundance: once; len: 16; CDR3nt: TGTGCCAGCAGCTTACAGGGGTCCCTACAAGCCTACGAGCAGTACTTC; CDR3aa: CASSLQGSLQAYEQYF
j_gene: TRBJ1-1; v_gene: TRBV29-1; d_gene: NA; abundance: NA; len: 12; CDR3nt: TGCTCTACGTCGGAGTCTAACACTGAAGCTTTCTTT; CDR3aa: CSTSESNTEAFF
j_gene: TRBJ1-5; v_gene: TRBV2; d_gene: NA; abundance: NA; len: 12; CDR3nt: TGTGCCAGCAAGAAGGTAGGGCAGCCCCAGCATTTT; CDR3aa: CASKKVGQPQHF
j_gene: TRBJ1-2; v_gene: TRBV11-2; d_gene: TRBD1; abundance: NA; len: 15; CDR3nt: TGTGCCAGCAGCCGTCGAGAAGACAGGGCATATGGCTACACCTTC; CDR3aa: CASSRREDRAYGYTF
j_gene: TRBJ1-2; v_gene: TRBV11-2; d_gene: TRBD1; abundance: NA; len: 17; CDR3nt: TGTGCCAGCAGCTCCCGAGGGGGCAGGGCTGCTAACTATGGCTACACCTTC; CDR3aa: CASSSRGGRAANYGYTF
j_gene: TRBJ1-6; v_gene: TRBV6-4; d_gene: NA; abundance: NA; len: 13; CDR3nt: TGTGCCAGCCGCTTAGAGGAGAATTCACCCCTCCACTTT; CDR3aa: CASRLEENSPLHF
j_gene: TRBJ2-3; v_gene: TRBV6-4; d_gene: NA; abundance: NA; len: 13; CDR3nt: TGTGCCAGCAGTGAACAGCCCACAGATACGCAGTATTTT; CDR3aa: CASSEQPTDTQYF
j_gene: TRBJ2-5; v_gene: TRBV9; d_gene: TRBD1; abundance: NA; len: 15; CDR3nt: TGTGCCAGCAGCCCACAGGGGGCGCGGCAAGAGACCCAGTACTTC; CDR3aa: CASSPQGARQETQYF
j_gene: TRBJ1-2; v_gene: TRBV28; d_gene: TRBD1; abundance: NA; len: 16; CDR3nt: TGTGCCAGCAGTCCGGTACCGGGACAGGCGTCGTATGGCTACACCTTC; CDR3aa: CASSPVPGQASYGYTF
j_gene: TRBJ2-3; v_gene: TRBV4-3; d_gene: NA; abundance: NA; len: 16; CDR3nt: TGCGCCAGCAGCCAAGAAGGAGGATTTAGCACAGATACGCAGTATTTT; CDR3aa: CASSQEGGFSTDTQYF
j_gene: TRBJ2-1; v_gene: TRBV24-1; d_gene: TRBD2; abundance: NA; len: 19; CDR3nt: TGTGCCACCAGTGATACCGCCTGGACTAGCGGGAGTATCCACAATGAGCAGTTCTTC; CDR3aa: CATSDTAWTSGSIHNEQFF
j_gene: TRBJ2-1; v_gene: TRBV27; d_gene: NA; abundance: NA; len: 15; CDR3nt: TGTGCCAGCAGTTTGGAGGGTAGTCCCTACAATGAGCAGTTCTTC; CDR3aa: CASSLEGSPYNEQFF
j_gene: TRBJ2-1; v_gene: TRBV14; d_gene: NA; abundance: NA; len: 16; CDR3nt: TGTGCCAGCAGCCAAGACAGGGGCCGGATCAACAATGAGCAGTTCTTC; CDR3aa: CASSQDRGRINNEQFF
j_gene: TRBJ1-2; v_gene: TRBV7-2; d_gene: NA; abundance: NA; len: 14; CDR3nt: TGTGCCAGCAGCTTACAGGGTAACCGCGATGGCTACACCTTC; CDR3aa: CASSLQGNRDGYTF
j_gene: TRBJ1-2; v_gene: TRBV19; d_gene: NA; abundance: NA; len: 14; CDR3nt: TGTGCCAGTAGTATTGTTCGGGGGGACTATGGCTACACCTTC; CDR3aa: CASSIVRGDYGYTF